Presented here are 28 T cell receptor beta chains from one specimen sequenced in a study of spatial heterogeneity in lung cancer. Findings and caveats of the study: Within tumors, counts of expanded alpha and beta TCRs tracked tumor mutation counts.

Time point given: sample taken at primary tumor resection. These TCRs are of unknown antigen specificity. Using its own MiXCR run on the 5' RACE reads, TCRdb lists one record per CDR3 protein. The data show approximately 16,000 distinct CDR3 sequences, around 6.5% seen once. Sequencing was performed on lung tumor tissue, taken at surgery. The receptor set was obtained from a female donor with early-stage non-small cell lung cancer.

This clonotype was observed at least ten times. Being off target in a library aimed at alpha chains, this beta chain has a size of little meaning. The chain employs TRBV5-1 and TRBJ2-5; no reliable D call. This CDR3 has 15 amino acids. CDR1 and CDR2 from the germline V gene are SGHRS and YFSETQ. Trimming removed 4 bases at V and 1 base at J, with 14 bases between. CDR3 DNA sequence: TGCGCCAGCAGCAAGGACGCAATCCCCCAAGAGACCCAGTACTTC. Translated, it gives CASSKDAIPQETQYF.

By share of the sample, this clonotype is medium-sized. This beta chain came through as a stray read in a library set up for alpha chains, and its size says little. The V and J genes are TRBV11-2 and TRBJ2-5; D assignment may be TRBD1 or TRBD2 (5 bases each). Germline CDR1 SGHAT, CDR2 FQNNGV. Trimming took 3 bases from V and 2 from J, leaving 13 bases between them. This CDR3 is built from 15 residues. The CDR3 region has the DNA TGTGCCAGCAGCTTCTGGGCAGGGAGACAAGAGACCCAGTACTTC. Its protein product is CASSFWAGRQETQYF.

This clonotype is medium-sized in the sample. Because this beta chain is a stray read in a library intended to capture alpha chains, its abundance should not be given much weight. The V gene is TRBV7-3, the J gene TRBJ2-2; 9 nucleotides line up with TRBD2. J gave up 1 base and V 3 bases, and 12 bases lay outside the gene matches. The CDR3 runs to 19 residues. CDR1 and CDR2 (germline): SGHTA, FQGTGA. CDR3 in amino acids: CASSFLIFGLALNTGELFF. CDR3 DNA: TGTGCCAGCAGCTTTCTCATTTTTGGACTAGCGTTGAACACCGGGGAGCTGTTTTTT.

This clonotype has at least ten counts. This beta chain is an off-target read within a library intended for alpha chains, so its frequency means little. V is TRBV21-1 and J is TRBJ2-1; TRBD2, the table's D call, lacks a check against the DNA. TRBV21-1 is tagged as a pseudogene. The CDR3 sequence is 17 residues long. The CDR3 region has the DNA TGTGCCAGCGGGATCCCCGGGACTAGCGGGGGGGCGGATGAGCAGTTCTTC. Residues: CASGIPGTSGGADEQFF.

This clonotype was counted many times. For a library built for alpha chains, this beta chain is a stray read; little rests on its size. This chain links TRBV5-1 with TRBJ2-3; D is possibly TRBD1 (6 bases). V was cut by 4 bases and J by 2 bases, with 20 bases left in between. The V gene's germline CDR1 is SGHRS and CDR2 YFSETQ. The CDR3 runs 17 residues. CDR3 region: CASSPAVGGTHTDTQYF. For the CDR3, the DNA is TGCGCCAGCAGCCCAGCGGTAGGTGGGACACACACAGATACGCAGTATTTT.

This clonotype appeared many times. This beta chain was picked up by a library intended for alpha chains and is off target, so its count carries little meaning. The chain recombines TRBV3-1 with TRBJ1-2, with D unclear. This CDR3 is built from 13 residues. Germline lookup yields CDR1 LGHDT and CDR2 YNNKEL (reference sequence). V gave up 3 bases and J gave up 4 bases, with 9 bases separating them. The CDR3 region is CASSHETSYGYTF. The CDR3 region has the DNA TGTGCCAGCAGCCATGAGACGAGCTATGGCTACACCTTC.

Turning to this clonotype: This beta chain is an off-target read within a library intended for alpha chains, so its frequency means little. This rearrangement joins TRBV7-2 to TRBJ2-3; no definite D call. The CDR3 has 14 residues. The ends were cut back, 1 base at V and 1 base at J, with 6 bases in the middle. Germline V CDR1 and CDR2: SGHTA, FQGNSA. CDR3 coding DNA: TGTGCCAGCAGCTTAGTCGGGCGCACAGATACGCAGTATTTT. Its translation is CASSLVGRTDTQYF.

About this clonotype itself: The junction shows a germline mismatch at one end, possibly a read error. This beta chain slipped into a library made for alpha chains as a stray read, so its size is not meaningful. The chain employs TRBV10-3 and TRBJ2-3; TRBD1 matches at 8 bases. The CDR3 loop spans 15 amino acids. Germline assignment: CDR1 ENHRY and CDR2 SYGVKD. The CDR3 coding sequence is TGTGTCATCAGTCGGACAGGGACTGTCACAGATACGCAGTATTTT. It is translated as CVISRTGTVTDTQYF.

There are many counts of this clonotype. Found in a library prepared for alpha chains, this beta chain is an off-target read, and its abundance has little meaning. V usage is TRBV10-3 and J usage is TRBJ2-1, with 8 positions matching TRBD1. CDR1 ENHRY and CDR2 SYGVKD come from the germline V gene. CDR3 length: 15 residues. With 5 bases clipped from V and 10 bases from J, the junction kept 13 bases outside the gene matches. This chain's CDR3 is CAISRTGSGYEEQFF. The CDR3 DNA sequence: TGTGCCATCAGTAGGACAGGGTCTGGGTATGAGGAGCAGTTCTTC.

The table lists this clonotype with many counts. This beta chain is off target for a library built for alpha chains, so its abundance means little. The rearrangement joins TRBV18 to TRBJ1-2; D is unclear. Germline-derived CDR1 and CDR2 are KGHSH and LQKENI. The CDR3 sequence is 14 residues long. Trimming left V 4 bases short and J 4 bases short, with 13 bases between. CDR3 coding DNA: TGTGCCAGCTCACTACGAGGAGACCCCTATGGCTACACCTTC. Residues: CASSLRGDPYGYTF.

Regarding this clonotype: Because this beta chain is a stray read in a library intended to capture alpha chains, its abundance should not be given much weight. CDR3 DNA: TGCAGTGCTGGAGGACAGGGTGGACTAGAGACCCAGTACTTC. It is translated as CSAGGQGGLETQYF. The chain links TRBV20-1 to TRBJ2-5, with 8 bases fitting TRBD1. The CDR3 is made up of 14 amino acids. Trimming removed 5 bases from V and 4 bases from J; junction bases left unmatched: 9. Germline V lookup: CDR1 DFQATT, CDR2 SNEGSKA (reference sequence).

In its sample, this clonotype ranks as medium-sized (0.01 to 0.1%). For a library built for alpha chains, this beta chain is a stray read; little rests on its size. V is TRBV20-1 and J is TRBJ2-3; 11 positions agree with TRBD1. The trim removed 3 bases at V and 3 bases at J, leaving 11 bases unmatched. The CDR3 contains 17 residues. Germline CDR1 and CDR2: DFQATT and SNEGSKA (reference sequence). In DNA, the CDR3 is TGCAGTGCTAGCGCGGACAGGGGGCTTGGTGGTACAGATACGCAGTATTTT. Amino acids: CSASADRGLGGTDTQYF.

This clonotype showed up just a few times. For a library built for alpha chains, this beta chain is a stray read; little rests on its size. The V gene is TRBV20-1, the J gene TRBJ2-5, with 9 bases fitting TRBD1. The germline V gene has CDR1 DFQATT and CDR2 SNEGSKA (reference sequence). The length of the CDR3 is 15 residues. J gave up 5 bases and V 6 bases, and 13 bases lay outside the gene matches. CDR3 bases: TGCAGTGCCAAACGCCTACAGGGGGCCCGTGAGACCCAGTACTTC. Translating gives CSAKRLQGARETQYF.

There are many counts of this clonotype. This beta chain slipped into a library made for alpha chains as a stray read, so its size is not meaningful. This sequence joins TRBV7-8 and TRBJ1-2; D may be TRBD1 (5 bases). Trimming took 5 bases from V and 3 from J, leaving 19 bases between them. Per germline, CDR1 SGHVS and CDR2 FQNEAQ. The CDR3 runs 16 residues. The CDR3 nucleotides are TGTGCCAGCAGCACCGGGACTATCTCGGGGGACTATGGCTACACCTTC. Residues: CASSTGTISGDYGYTF.

In its sample, this clonotype was seen a few times. This beta chain is off target for a library built for alpha chains, so its abundance means little. V and J are TRBV20-1 and TRBJ1-3, with 10 positions matching TRBD1. CDR1 is DFQATT and CDR2 is SNEGSKA in the germline V gene (reference sequence). The junction had 2 bases not matched to a gene; V was cut back by 2 bases and J by 1 base. The CDR3 loop spans 15 amino acids. The DNA for the CDR3 is TGCAGTGCTAGATGGGACAGGGGTTCTGGAAACACCATATATTTT. This encodes CSARWDRGSGNTIYF.

This clonotype was counted ten times or more. Found in a library prepared for alpha chains, this beta chain is an off-target read, and its abundance has little meaning. CDR3 bases: TGTGCCAGCAGTGAACACCCATATCCCTATGGCTACACCTTC. It translates to CASSEHPYPYGYTF. The chain combines TRBV6-1 with TRBJ1-2, with D unresolved. CDR1 and CDR2 (germline): MNHNS, SASEGT. The CDR3 has 14 amino acids. The V end was cut by 2 bases, the J end by 4 bases, with 11 bases between.

In its sample, this clonotype was seen a few times. Within a library made for alpha chains, this beta chain is off target, and its count is uninformative. This chain links TRBV20-1 with TRBJ2-1; 8 positions agree with TRBD2. This CDR3 contains 16 residues. In germline, CDR1 is DFQATT, CDR2 SNEGSKA (reference sequence). The J segment lost 9 bases and the V segment lost 5 bases, leaving 18 bases of the junction unmatched. The CDR3 spells CSAHHLKSGGPGEQFF. In DNA, the CDR3 is TGCAGTGCTCACCATTTAAAAAGCGGGGGACCGGGTGAGCAGTTCTTC.

This clonotype was detected many times. This beta chain is a stray sequence in a library constructed for alpha chains; its clone size is not meaningful. The chain links TRBV27 to TRBJ1-1; D unclear. Germline V gene sequence: CDR1 MNHEY, CDR2 SMNVEV (reference sequence). This CDR3 is 13 amino acids long. Trimming left V 5 bases short and J 0 bases short, with 7 bases between. In nucleotides, the CDR3 is TGTGCCAGCAGTAAAGCACTGAACACTGAAGCTTTCTTT. This translates into CASSKALNTEAFF.

This clonotype was counted ten times or more. For a library built for alpha chains, this beta chain is a stray read; little rests on its size. This rearrangement joins TRBV11-2 to TRBJ2-7; 9 positions match TRBD1. The CDR3 totals 15 residues. Per germline, CDR1 SGHAT and CDR2 FQNNGV. After removal of 1 base from V and 3 bases from J, the junction contained 4 bases not matched to a gene. In DNA, the CDR3 is TGTGCCAGCAGCTTAGGGACAGGGGTCTACTACGAGCAGTACTTC. It translates to CASSLGTGVYYEQYF.

This clonotype was detected only a few times. In a library made to pick up alpha chains, this beta chain is a stray read with a size that means little. The genes are TRBV20-1 and TRBJ2-5; TRBD2 is a possible D gene (5 bases). Germline loops: CDR1 DFQATT, CDR2 SNEGSKA (reference sequence). Trimming removed 1 base at V and 4 bases at J, with 16 bases between. The CDR3 runs 15 residues. CDR3 sequence (DNA): TGCAGTGCTAGAGTATTACACCGGGGATCAGAGACCCAGTACTTC. Its translation: CSARVLHRGSETQYF.

This clonotype is termed medium-sized (0.01 to 0.1%). This beta chain is an off-target read within a library intended for alpha chains, so its frequency means little. J is TRBJ2-3 and V is TRBV20-1; D possibly matches TRBD1 or TRBD2 (5 bases each). This CDR3 is 15 amino acids long. Germline CDR1 is DFQATT and CDR2 is SNEGSKA (reference sequence). The V end was cut by 3 bases, the J end by 0 bases, with 13 bases between. Written as DNA, the CDR3 is TGCAGTGCTAGGGGCCGGGACGTAAGCACAGATACGCAGTATTTT. As protein: CSARGRDVSTDTQYF.

In regard to this clonotype: The library was built for alpha chains, so this beta chain is an off-target read and its size means little. The chain couples TRBV19 to TRBJ1-4; 9 bases agree with TRBD1. V lost 7 bases, J lost 7 bases, and 10 bases stayed unmatched. CDR3 length: 15 residues. CDR1 is LNHDA and CDR2 is SQIVND in the germline V gene (reference sequence). The CDR3 sequence is CASNTQGAGGEKLFF. CDR3 sequence (DNA): TGTGCCAGTAATACACAGGGGGCTGGTGGTGAAAAACTGTTTTTT.

This clonotype showed up just a few times. Since it is a stray read in a library aimed at alpha chains, this beta chain has a size that is not meaningful. The rearrangement links TRBV27 to TRBJ2-2; the D is unclear. The V and J ends lost 4 bases and 4 bases respectively, with 13 bases between them. Germline V gene lookup returns CDR1 MNHEY and CDR2 SMNVEV (reference sequence). The CDR3 is made up of 15 amino acids. This CDR3 reads CASSSAFLPTGELFF. The DNA of the CDR3 is TGTGCCAGCAGTTCCGCTTTCCTCCCCACCGGGGAGCTGTTTTTT.

This clonotype has just a few counts. This beta chain is off target for a library built for alpha chains, so its abundance means little. The chain has TRBV18 and TRBJ1-4; 8 bases match TRBD1. Germline V CDR1 and CDR2: KGHSH, LQKENI. CDR3 length: 15 amino acids. V dropped 5 bases and J dropped 8; count of bases not matched to a gene: 10. The CDR3 loop is CASSSGQGSEEKLFF. Here the CDR3 DNA reads TGTGCCAGCTCATCAGGACAGGGTAGTGAAGAAAAACTGTTTTTT.

In its sample, this clonotype is medium-sized. This beta chain appears as a stray read in a library generated for alpha chains; its size is not informative. This chain uses TRBV29-1 with TRBJ1-1, with 7 bases identical to TRBD1. Germline-derived CDR1 and CDR2 are SQVTM and ANQGSEA. CDR3 length: 13 residues. Trimming at V came to 7 bases and at J to 1 base, leaving 6 bases not matched to a gene. The CDR3 DNA sequence: TGCAGCGCTTACAGGGGCTGGAACACTGAAGCTTTCTTT. Encoded protein: CSAYRGWNTEAFF.

This clonotype was seen ten or more times. As an off-target read in a library built for alpha chains, this beta chain has a frequency of little significance. The gene calls are TRBV24-1 and TRBJ2-5, with no clear D. V lost 0 bases, J lost 5 bases, and 3 bases lay in between. The CDR3 contains 12 residues. The V gene's germline CDR1 is KGHDR and CDR2 SFDVKD. CDR3 residues: CATSDLFETQYF. The CDR3 coding sequence is TGTGCCACCAGTGATTTGTTCGAGACCCAGTACTTC.

Ten or more counts support this clonotype. This beta chain appears as a stray read in a library generated for alpha chains; its size is not informative. The chain carries TRBV24-1 and TRBJ2-5, with D possibly called TRBD1 or TRBD2 (6 bases each). Trimming shortened V by 3 bases and J by 2 bases, and 12 bases separated the two germline ends. This CDR3 has 15 residues. Germline assignment: CDR1 KGHDR and CDR2 SFDVKD. The CDR3 region has the DNA TGTGCCACCAGTGATCGAAGGGGGGTGCAAGAGACCCAGTACTTC. This translates into CATSDRRGVQETQYF.

This clonotype was found many times. Within a library made for alpha chains, this beta chain is off target, and its count is uninformative. This chain connects TRBV12-3 or TRBV12-4 to TRBJ1-5; 8 bases line up with TRBD1. The J segment lost 4 bases and the V segment lost 6 bases, leaving 5 bases of the junction unmatched. The CDR3 runs 14 residues. The CDR3 region has the DNA TGTGCCAGCAGGCTAGGGACAGGAAATCAGCCCCAGCATTTT. It yields the protein CASRLGTGNQPQHF.